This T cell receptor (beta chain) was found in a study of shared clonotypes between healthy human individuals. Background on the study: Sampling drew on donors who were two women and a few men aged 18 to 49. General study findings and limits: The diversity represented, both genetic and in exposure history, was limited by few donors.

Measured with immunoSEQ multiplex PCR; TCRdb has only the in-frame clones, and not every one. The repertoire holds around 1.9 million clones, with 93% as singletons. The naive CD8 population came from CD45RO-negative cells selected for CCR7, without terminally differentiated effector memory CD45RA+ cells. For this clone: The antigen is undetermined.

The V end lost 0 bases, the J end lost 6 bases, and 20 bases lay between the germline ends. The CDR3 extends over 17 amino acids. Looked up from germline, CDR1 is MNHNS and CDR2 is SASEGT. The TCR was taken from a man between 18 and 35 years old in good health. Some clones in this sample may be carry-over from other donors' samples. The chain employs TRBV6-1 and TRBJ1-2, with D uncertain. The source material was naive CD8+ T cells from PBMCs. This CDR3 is CASSEARLIGRLNGYTF. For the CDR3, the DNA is TGTGCCAGCAGTGAAGCTCGTCTTATCGGGCGGCTGAATGGCTACACCTTC.